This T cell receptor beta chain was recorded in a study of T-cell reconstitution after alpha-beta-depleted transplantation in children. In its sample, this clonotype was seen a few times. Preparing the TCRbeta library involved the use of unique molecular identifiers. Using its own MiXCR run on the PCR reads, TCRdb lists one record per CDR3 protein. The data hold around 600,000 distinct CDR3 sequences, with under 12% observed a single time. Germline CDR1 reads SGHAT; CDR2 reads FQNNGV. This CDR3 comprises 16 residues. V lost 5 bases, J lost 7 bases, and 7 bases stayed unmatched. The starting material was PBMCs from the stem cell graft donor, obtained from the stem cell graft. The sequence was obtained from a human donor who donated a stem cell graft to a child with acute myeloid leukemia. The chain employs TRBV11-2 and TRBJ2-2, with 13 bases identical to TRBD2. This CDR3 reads CASSRTGLAGVGELFF. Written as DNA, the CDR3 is TGTGCCAGCAGCCGGACCGGACTAGCGGGAGTCGGGGAGCTGTTTTTT.